This paragraph reports one T cell receptor beta chain. This CDR3 contains 17 residues. From germline, CDR1 is MDHEN and CDR2 SYDVKM. The junction had 8 bases not matched to a gene; V was cut back by 5 bases and J by 2 bases. This entry comes from a study of blood T cell repertoires in COVID-19. This table comes from immunoSEQ multiplex PCR, and its TCRdb copy is limited to in-frame clones, with some not included. The sample carries roughly 86,000 clones, about four fifths recorded once. The chain has TRBV28 and TRBJ1-4; 10 bases are shared with TRBD1. Input material: peripheral blood. This TCR was sampled from a woman aged 70-85 years with acute or convalescent COVID-19. The CDR3 DNA sequence: TGTGCCAGCAGTCCTCGACAGGGGGCACGGACTAATGAAAAACTGTTTTTT. Its protein is CASSPRQGARTNEKLFF.